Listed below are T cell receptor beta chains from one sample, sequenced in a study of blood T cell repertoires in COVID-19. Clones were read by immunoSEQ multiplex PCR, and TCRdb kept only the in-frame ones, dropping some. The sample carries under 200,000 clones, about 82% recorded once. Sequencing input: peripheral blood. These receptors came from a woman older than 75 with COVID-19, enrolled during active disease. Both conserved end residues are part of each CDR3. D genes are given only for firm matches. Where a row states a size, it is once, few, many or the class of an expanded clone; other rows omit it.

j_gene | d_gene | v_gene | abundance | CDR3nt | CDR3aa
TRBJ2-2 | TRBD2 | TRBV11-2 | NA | TGTGCCAGTATCCCGGGGGGGCGGAACACCGGGGAGCTGTTTTTT | CASIPGGRNTGELFF
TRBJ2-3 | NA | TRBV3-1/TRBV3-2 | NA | TGTGCCAGCAGCCAAGATACCAGGGCGGCCCAGTATTTT | CASSQDTRAAQYF
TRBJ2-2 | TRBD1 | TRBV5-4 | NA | TGTGCCAGCATGACAGGGGGCGGCACCGGGGAGCTGTTTTTT | CASMTGGGTGELFF
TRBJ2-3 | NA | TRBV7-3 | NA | TGTGCCAGCAGCCCAAGACTGCGCACAGATACGCAGTATTTT | CASSPRLRTDTQYF
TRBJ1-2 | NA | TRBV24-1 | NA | TGTGCCACCAGTGATTTCCGGGAGGGGGGCTACACCTTC | CATSDFREGGYTF
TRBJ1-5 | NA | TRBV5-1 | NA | TGCGCCAGCAGCCAACAGCCTGATAGCAATCAGCCCCAGCATTTT | CASSQQPDSNQPQHF
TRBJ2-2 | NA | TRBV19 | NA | TGTGCCAGTAGCCCCGGGCAGGGTAACACCGGGGAGCTGTTTTTT | CASSPGQGNTGELFF
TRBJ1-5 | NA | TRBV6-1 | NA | TGTGCCAGCAGTGACCGATCTACGATAGGCAATCAGCCCCAGCATTTT | CASSDRSTIGNQPQHF
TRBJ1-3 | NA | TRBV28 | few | TGTGCCAGCAGTTCGCCAGGGCTTGGCTCTGGAAACACCATATATTTT | CASSSPGLGSGNTIYF
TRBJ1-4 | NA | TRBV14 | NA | TGTGCCAGCAGCCAAGTCAGAACAGCAACTAATGAAAAACTGTTTTTT | CASSQVRTATNEKLFF
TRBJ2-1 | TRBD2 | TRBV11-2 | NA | TGTGCCAGCAGGTTTCAGAGCGGGAGCGTATACAATGAGCAGTTCTTC | CASRFQSGSVYNEQFF
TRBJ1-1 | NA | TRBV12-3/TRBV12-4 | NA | TGTGCCAGCAGTTCCATCGGGACTGAAGCTTTCTTT | CASSSIGTEAFF
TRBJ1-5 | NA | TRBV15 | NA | TGTGCCACCAGCAGAGAACCTACTGGGGGGGATCAGCCCCAGCATTTT | CATSREPTGGDQPQHF
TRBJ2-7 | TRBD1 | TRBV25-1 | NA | TGTGCCAGCAGTAGACAGGGATCCTCCTACGAGCAGTACTTC | CASSRQGSSYEQYF
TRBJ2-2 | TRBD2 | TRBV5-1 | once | TGCGCCAGCGGTTTAGCGGGAGCCGGGGAGCTGTTTTTT | CASGLAGAGELFF
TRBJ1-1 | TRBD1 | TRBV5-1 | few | TGCGCCAGCAGCCTGGGACAGGGGCGGACTGAAGCTTTCTTT | CASSLGQGRTEAFF
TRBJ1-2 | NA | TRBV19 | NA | TGTGCCAGTAGTATCAGAGGGATTCCGGGCTACACCTTC | CASSIRGIPGYTF
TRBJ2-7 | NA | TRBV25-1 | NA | TGTGCCAGCGATCTAAAGGACCCGGACAACGAGCAGTACTTC | CASDLKDPDNEQYF
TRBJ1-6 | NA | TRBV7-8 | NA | TGTGCCAGCAGCTTGTATAGGGGTGTAGATTCACCCCTCCACTTT | CASSLYRGVDSPLHF
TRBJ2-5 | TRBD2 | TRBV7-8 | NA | TGTGCCAGCAGCCCTGGACTAGCGGGGGGACAAGAGACCCAGTACTTC | CASSPGLAGGQETQYF
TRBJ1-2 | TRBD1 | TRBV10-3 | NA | TGTGCCATCAGTGACCCAACCGGGACAGGGTATGGCTACACCTTC | CAISDPTGTGYGYTF
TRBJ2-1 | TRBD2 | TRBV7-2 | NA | TGTGCCAGCACCCCTAGGACTAGCCGCAATGAGCAGTTCTTC | CASTPRTSRNEQFF
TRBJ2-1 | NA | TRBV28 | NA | TGTGCCAGCAGGGTTGGAGGGCCCTACAATGAGCAGTTCTTC | CASRVGGPYNEQFF
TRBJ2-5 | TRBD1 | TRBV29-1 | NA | TGCAGCGTTCCGGGGACAGGGGGTTTGGAGACCCAGTACTTC | CSVPGTGGLETQYF
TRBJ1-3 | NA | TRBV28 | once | TGTGCCAGCAGTTCCTCCCCACCAACCAGTAACACCATATATTTT | CASSSSPPTSNTIYF
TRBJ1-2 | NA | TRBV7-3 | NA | TGTGCCAGCAGGCCGGAGGCGTCCTATGGCTACACCTTC | CASRPEASYGYTF
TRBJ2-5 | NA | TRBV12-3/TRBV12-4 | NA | TGTGCCAGCAGTTTGACTACACAAGAGACCCAGTACTTC | CASSLTTQETQYF
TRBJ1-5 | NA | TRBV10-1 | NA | TGCGCCAGAGCGGGGAGGGGGGCCAATCAGCCCCAGCATTTT | CARAGRGANQPQHF
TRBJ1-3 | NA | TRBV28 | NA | TGTGCCAGCAGTTCCCATACTGCCAACTCTGGAAACACCATATATTTT | CASSSHTANSGNTIYF
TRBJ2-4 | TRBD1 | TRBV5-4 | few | TGTGCCAGCAGCCCGACAGGGGGCTTAGGCAAAAACATTCAGTACTTC | CASSPTGGLGKNIQYF